This T cell receptor (beta chain) was sequenced during a study of cytomegalovirus exposure and HLA in healthy donors. Study results and limitations: The authors listed 164 TCR beta chains as cytomegalovirus-associated. Immune exposure was documented only through CMV serostatus. Reports showed the classifier diagnosing cytomegalovirus status with high specificity and sensitivity.

The PCR had 60 Vbeta and 13 Jbeta primers. The protocol was immunoSEQ multiplex PCR, while the TCRdb copy is restricted to in-frame clones and leaves out a portion. Of 140,000 to 150,000 clones in the sample, about three quarters were seen once. Points on this clone: Its antigen remains unknown.

This receptor was taken from a male donor in good health and CMV-seronegative. Input material: PBMCs.

The DNA for the CDR3 is TGTGCCAGCAGCGAGACAGGGCTAACGCAAAAACTGTTTTTT. Its protein product is CASSETGLTQKLFF. The gene calls are TRBV7-2 and TRBJ1-4; 7 nucleotides line up with TRBD1. CDR3 length equals 14 residues. The germline gives CDR1 SGHTA, CDR2 FQGNSA. Trimming at V came to 5 bases and at J to 9 bases, leaving 9 bases not matched to a gene.